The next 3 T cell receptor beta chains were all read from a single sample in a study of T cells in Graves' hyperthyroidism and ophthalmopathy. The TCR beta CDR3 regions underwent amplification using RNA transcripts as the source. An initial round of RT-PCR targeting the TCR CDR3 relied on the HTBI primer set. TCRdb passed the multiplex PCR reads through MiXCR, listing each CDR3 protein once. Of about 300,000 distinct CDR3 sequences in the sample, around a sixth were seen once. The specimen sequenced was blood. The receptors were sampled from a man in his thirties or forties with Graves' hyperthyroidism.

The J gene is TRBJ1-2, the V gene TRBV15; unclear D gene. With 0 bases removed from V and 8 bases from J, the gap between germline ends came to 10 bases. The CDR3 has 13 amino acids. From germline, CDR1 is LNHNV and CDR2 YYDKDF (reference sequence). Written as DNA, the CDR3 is TGTGCCACCAGCAGAGATTGGGGAGGCGGCTACACCTTC. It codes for CATSRDWGGGYTF.

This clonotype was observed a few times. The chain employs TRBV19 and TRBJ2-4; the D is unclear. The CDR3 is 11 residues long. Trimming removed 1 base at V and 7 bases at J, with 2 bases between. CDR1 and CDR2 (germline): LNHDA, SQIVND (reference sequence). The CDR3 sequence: CASSIVNIQYF. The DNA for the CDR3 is TGTGCCAGTAGTATAGTGAACATTCAGTACTTC.

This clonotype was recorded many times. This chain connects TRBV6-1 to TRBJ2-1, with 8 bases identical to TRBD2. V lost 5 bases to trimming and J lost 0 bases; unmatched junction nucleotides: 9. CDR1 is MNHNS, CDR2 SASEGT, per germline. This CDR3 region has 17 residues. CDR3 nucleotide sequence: TGTGCCAGCAGTTTGCGGGGGGTGGTCGACTCCTACAATGAGCAGTTCTTC. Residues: CASSLRGVVDSYNEQFF.